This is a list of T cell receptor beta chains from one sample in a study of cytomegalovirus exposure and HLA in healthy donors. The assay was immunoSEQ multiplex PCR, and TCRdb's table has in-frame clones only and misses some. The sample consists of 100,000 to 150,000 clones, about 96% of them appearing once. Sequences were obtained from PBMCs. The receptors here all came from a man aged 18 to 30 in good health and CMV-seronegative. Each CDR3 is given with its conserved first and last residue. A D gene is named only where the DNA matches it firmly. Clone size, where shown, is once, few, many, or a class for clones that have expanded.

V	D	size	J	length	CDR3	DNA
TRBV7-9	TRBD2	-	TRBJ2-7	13	CASSPGGTYEQYF	TGTGCCAGCAGCCCCGGGGGGACCTACGAGCAGTACTTC
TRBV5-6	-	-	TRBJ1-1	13	CASSLISGTEAFF	TGTGCCAGCAGCTTGATTTCGGGGACTGAAGCTTTCTTT
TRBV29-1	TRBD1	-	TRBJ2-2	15	CSVDRVGGAAGELFF	TGCAGCGTTGATAGAGTAGGGGGCGCGGCCGGGGAGCTGTTTTTT
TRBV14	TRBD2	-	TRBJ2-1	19	CASSPGLAGALRSYNEQFF	TGTGCCAGCAGCCCGGGACTAGCGGGAGCCCTCCGCTCCTACAATGAGCAGTTCTTC
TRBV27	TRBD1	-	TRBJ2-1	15	CASSSPGTGYDEQFF	TGTGCCAGCAGTTCCCCCGGGACAGGGTACGATGAGCAGTTCTTC
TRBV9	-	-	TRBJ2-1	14	CASSPRGRYNEQFF	TGTGCCAGCAGCCCCCGGGGTAGATACAATGAGCAGTTCTTC
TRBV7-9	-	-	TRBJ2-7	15	CASSAPGGFSYEQYF	TGTGCCAGCAGCGCCCCAGGCGGGTTCTCCTACGAGCAGTACTTC
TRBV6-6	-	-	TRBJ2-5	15	CASSPPGQSGETQYF	TGTGCCAGCAGTCCTCCGGGACAGAGCGGGGAGACCCAGTACTTC
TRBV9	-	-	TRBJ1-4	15	CASSVAGTPREKLFF	TGTGCCAGCAGCGTGGCGGGAACCCCTAGGGAAAAACTGTTTTTT
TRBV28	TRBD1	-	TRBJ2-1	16	CASSPYGQGSYNEQFF	TGTGCCAGCAGTCCCTACGGACAGGGCTCCTACAATGAGCAGTTCTTC
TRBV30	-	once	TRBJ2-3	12	CAWSVHVDTQYF	TGTGCCTGGAGTGTACATGTGGATACGCAGTATTTT
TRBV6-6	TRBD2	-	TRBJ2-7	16	CASSYGGGPISYEQYF	TGTGCCAGCAGTTACGGGGGAGGGCCCATTTCCTACGAGCAGTACTTC
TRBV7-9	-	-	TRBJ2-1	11	CASSPGDEQFF	TGTGCCAGCAGCCCGGGGGATGAGCAGTTCTTC
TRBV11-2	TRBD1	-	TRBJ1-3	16	CASSLGQGARGNTIYF	TGTGCCAGCAGCTTAGGACAGGGGGCGAGAGGAAACACCATATATTTT
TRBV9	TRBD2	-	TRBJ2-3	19	CASSVDAGLAGRGTDTQYF	TGTGCCAGCAGCGTAGATGCGGGACTAGCCGGGCGGGGCACAGATACGCAGTATTTT
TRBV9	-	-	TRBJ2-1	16	CASSVATPGSWNEQFF	TGTGCCAGCAGCGTAGCTACTCCCGGGAGTTGGAATGAGCAGTTCTTC
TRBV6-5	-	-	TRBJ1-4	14	CATTPSRINEKLFF	TGTGCCACGACACCCAGCCGAATTAATGAAAAACTGTTTTTT
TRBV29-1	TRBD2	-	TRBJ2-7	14	CSAGLWGSGNEQYF	TGCAGCGCTGGGCTTTGGGGTAGCGGGAACGAGCAGTACTTC
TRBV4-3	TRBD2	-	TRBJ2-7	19	CASSQDSGLAGGSGHEQYF	TGCGCCAGCAGCCAAGATAGCGGGCTAGCGGGAGGATCGGGGCACGAGCAGTACTTC
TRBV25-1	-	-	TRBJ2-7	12	CASSPKGNEQYF	TGTGCCAGCAGCCCCAAGGGGAACGAGCAGTACTTC
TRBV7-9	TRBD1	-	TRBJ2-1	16	CASSSHSGGSYNEQFF	TGTGCCAGCAGCTCGCACTCAGGGGGTTCCTACAATGAGCAGTTCTTC
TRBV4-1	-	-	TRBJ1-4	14	CASSHRDTYEKLFF	TGCGCCAGCAGCCACCGGGACACTTATGAAAAACTGTTTTTT
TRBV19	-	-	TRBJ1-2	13	CASSIAGWHGYTF	TGTGCCAGTAGTATAGCGGGATGGCATGGCTACACCTTC
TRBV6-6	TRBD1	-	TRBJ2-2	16	CASSSGTGTYTGELFF	TGTGCCAGCAGCTCCGGGACAGGGACATACACCGGGGAGCTGTTTTTT
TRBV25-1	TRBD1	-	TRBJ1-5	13	CASSGQGYQPQHF	TGTGCCAGCAGTGGACAGGGATATCAGCCCCAGCATTTT
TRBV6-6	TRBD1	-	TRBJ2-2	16	CASRPRDRENTGELFF	TGTGCCAGCAGACCCCGGGACAGGGAGAACACCGGGGAGCTGTTTTTT
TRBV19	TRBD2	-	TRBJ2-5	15	CASSSEAGVGETQYF	TGTGCCAGTAGTAGCGAAGCGGGAGTGGGGGAGACCCAGTACTTC
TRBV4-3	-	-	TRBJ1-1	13	CASSQVGGAEAFF	TGCGCCAGCAGCCAAGTAGGAGGGGCTGAAGCTTTCTTT
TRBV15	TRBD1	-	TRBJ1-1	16	CATSRPKTGRNTEAFF	TGTGCCACCAGCAGGCCTAAGACAGGGAGGAACACTGAAGCTTTCTTT
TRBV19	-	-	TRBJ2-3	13	CASRVQGADTQYF	TGTGCCAGTCGCGTGCAGGGCGCAGATACGCAGTATTTT
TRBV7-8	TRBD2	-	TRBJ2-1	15	CASSLDRTSNYEQFF	TGTGCCAGCAGCTTAGACAGGACTAGCAACTATGAGCAGTTCTTC
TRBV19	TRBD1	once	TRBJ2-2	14	CASRQGAEWGELFF	TGTGCCAGTAGACAGGGGGCCGAGTGGGGGGAGCTGTTTTTT